A selection of T cell receptor beta chains follows, all from one sample in a study of response to subunit inactivated influenza vaccine. MiXCR was run by TCRdb on the RT-PCR reads, yielding one entry per CDR3 protein. Found here are about 700,000 distinct CDR3 sequences, around 13% of them singletons; the top ten hold 6.5% to 8%. The sequences come from PBMCs from blood, collected less than 15 days before vaccination. Every receptor here comes from a man in his forties or fifties who received an inactivated influenza vaccine. Each CDR3 is given with its conserved first and last residue.

V: TRBV4-2; CDR3: CASSQRELADAGANVLTF
V: TRBV15; CDR3: CATSRDRLYANTGELFF
V: TRBV10-2; CDR3: CASSEAGRGATNEKLFF
V: TRBV5-5; CDR3: CASSLEGWLNSGIEQFF
V: TRBV4-3; CDR3: CASSQGLSGNTEAFF
V: TRBV29-1; CDR3: CSAAEGSYNSPLHF
V: TRBV7-2; CDR3: CASSQFGTSYEQYF
V: TRBV7-9; CDR3: CASSLRRDNEQFF
V: TRBV6-2/TRBV6-3; CDR3: CASSYDRGHEQYF
V: TRBV4-3; CDR3: CASSQEWGTTDTQYF
V: TRBV7-2; CDR3: CASSLELNEKLFF
V: TRBV20-1; CDR3: CSARRLGAWNQPQHF
V: TRBV6-2/TRBV6-3; CDR3: CASSPLVGEQFF
V: TRBV5-1; CDR3: CASNHGGDYNEQFF
V: TRBV11-2; CDR3: CASSLTNTGIYEQYF
V: TRBV18; CDR3: CASSPSSGGTYEQYF
V: TRBV7-9; CDR3: CASSSRSPPGELFF
V: TRBV12-3/TRBV12-4; CDR3: CASSPTGITYEQYF
V: TRBV9; CDR3: CASSTRTGGYNEQFF
V: TRBV27; CDR3: CASSLSYPGVGGEQYF
V: TRBV20-1; CDR3: CSARDQKRDSYNEQFF
V: TRBV2; CDR3: CASTKRAETQYF
V: TRBV29-1; CDR3: CSVATGTSGSETQYF